One T cell receptor (beta chain) is described in this entry. Repertoires were generated with immunoSEQ multiplex PCR, while TCRdb's copy carries only in-frame clones and drops some. The data show 30,000 or so clones, with 84% seen just once and 20% to 25% held by the top ten. This specimen comes from a study of OX40 agonist ivuxolimab in advanced cancers. The source of this sequence is an adult with an advanced solid tumor such as melanoma, head and neck, liver or kidney cancer. The material was CD4+ or CD8+ T cells sorted from blood, obtained in a trial of the OX40 agonist ivuxolimab.

The CDR3, as DNA: TGTGCCAGCAGCTTGGGGAGTTCTAATGAAAAACTGTTTTTT. It codes for CASSLGSSNEKLFF. The genes are TRBV5-6 and TRBJ1-4; no reliable D call. V shed 0 bases and J shed 3 bases, with 6 bases lying between them. Looked up from germline, CDR1 is SGHDT and CDR2 is YYEEEE. This CDR3 region has 14 residues. The variable domain in full, completed from reference TRBV5-6 and TRBJ1-4, reads DAGVTQSPTHLIKTRGQQVTLRCSPKSGHDTVSWYQQALGQGPQFIFQYYEEEERQRGNFPDRFSGHQFPNYSSELNVNALLLGDSALYLCASSLGSSNEKLFFGSGTQLSVL.